The entry below gives a single T cell receptor (beta chain) sequence along with its context. The data stem from a study of shared clonotypes between healthy human individuals. Germline lookup yields CDR1 SGHDT and CDR2 YYEEEE. This CDR3 has 12 residues. Trimming took off 3 bases at V and 4 bases at J, with 7 bases between the two ends. Terminally differentiated effector memory CD45RA+ cells were excluded by CCR7 positive selection of CD45RO-negative cells. Here immunoSEQ multiplex PCR was the method, and the copy in TCRdb shows in-frame clones only, minus some. Of roughly 2,000,000 clones in the sample, roughly 93% were seen once.

The V call is TRBV5-6, the J call TRBJ1-1; D is uncertain. The clonotype originates from a man aged 18 to 29 in good health. Some clones in this sample may be carry-over from other donors' samples. Sequencing was done on a sample of naive CD8+ T cells from PBMCs. The CDR3 reads CASSWMGTEAFF. The CDR3, as DNA: TGTGCCAGCAGCTGGATGGGCACTGAAGCTTTCTTT.